A selection of T cell receptor beta chains follows, all from one sample in a study of T cell responses to AZD1222 COVID-19 vaccine. Profiled with immunoSEQ multiplex PCR; TCRdb holds only in-frame clones, not every one. The sample lists 100,000 to 150,000 clones, approximately 90% occurring once. The source was peripheral blood, collected on day 0 of MenACWY control vaccination. These receptors originate from an adult in good health. CDR3s include the opening cysteine and the closing phenylalanine or tryptophan. The D gene is left open where the match is weak. Size is stated for part of the rows, as once, few or many counts, or as a class when the clone is expanded.

>TRBV10-3|-|-|TRBJ1-1
TGTGCCACCGCAGGGTCGGCTTTCTTT
CATAGSAFF
>TRBV29-1|-|-|TRBJ1-1
TGCAGCGTTGTTACAGGTTTGAACACTGAAGCTTTCTTT
CSVVTGLNTEAFF
>TRBV5-6|TRBD1|-|TRBJ2-7
TGTGCCAGCAGCGGGACAGGGTCCTACGAGCAGTACTTC
CASSGTGSYEQYF
>TRBV7-8|TRBD1|-|TRBJ1-1
TGTGCCAGCAGCTTAAAGACAGGGGCGAGTAGCACTGAAGCTTTCTTT
CASSLKTGASSTEAFF
>TRBV3-1/TRBV3-2|TRBD1|-|TRBJ1-4
TGTGCCAGCAGCCACCTTACAGGGGCGATGGAAAAACTGTTTTTT
CASSHLTGAMEKLFF
>TRBV30|-|-|TRBJ1-1
TGTGCCTGGAGTGTAGAGTTGAACACTGAAGCTTTCTTT
CAWSVELNTEAFF
>TRBV19|TRBD2|-|TRBJ2-7
TGTGCCAGTAGTACGGGACTAGCGGGTTCCGAGCAGTACTTC
CASSTGLAGSEQYF
>TRBV27|TRBD1|-|TRBJ1-2
TGTGCCAGCAGTTCCTTGGGACAGGGGGCTTTGGGCTACACCTTC
CASSSLGQGALGYTF
>TRBV19|-|-|TRBJ1-5
TGTGCCAGTAGTATCTTTGGGAGCAATCAGCCCCAGCATTTT
CASSIFGSNQPQHF
>TRBV19|TRBD2|-|TRBJ2-1
TGTGCCAGTAGTATTTATGCGGGAGTTAATGAGCAGTTCTTC
CASSIYAGVNEQFF
>TRBV7-3|TRBD2|-|TRBJ2-2
TGTGCCAGCAGCTTAAATAGCGGGAGCTTCAGGGAGCTGTTTTTT
CASSLNSGSFRELFF
>TRBV29-1|TRBD1|-|TRBJ1-2
TGCAGCGTCGAAGGGGGCCACTATGGCTACACCTTC
CSVEGGHYGYTF
>TRBV5-1|TRBD1|-|TRBJ2-7
TGCGCCAGCAGACATAATACCGGGACAGGGGTCACCTACGAGCAGTACTTC
CASRHNTGTGVTYEQYF
>TRBV5-4|-|-|TRBJ1-1
TGTGCCAGCAGCTTGGGCCAGGGAGGGGGCACTGAAGCTTTCTTT
CASSLGQGGGTEAFF
>TRBV5-6|TRBD1|-|TRBJ2-1
TGTGCCAGCAGCTTAGGAACGGGGACAGGGGGCACTGAGCAGTTCTTC
CASSLGTGTGGTEQFF
>TRBV12-3/TRBV12-4|-|once|TRBJ2-5
TGTGCCAGCAGTCCCGCACGAGAGACCCAGTACTTC
CASSPARETQYF
>TRBV6-5|-|-|TRBJ2-7
TGTGCCAGCAGCGTCCGGGACACTACCTACGAGCAGTACTTC
CASSVRDTTYEQYF
>TRBV11-2|TRBD2|once|TRBJ2-1
TGTGCCAGCAGGGCCACGCGGTTACGGGAGGGCCGGGAGCACAATGAGCAGTTCTTC
CASRATRLREGREHNEQFF
>TRBV12-3/TRBV12-4|TRBD1|-|TRBJ2-4
TGTGCCAGTGGACAGGAACAAAACATTCAGTACTTC
CASGQEQNIQYF
>TRBV11-3|TRBD1|-|TRBJ2-2
TGTGCCAGCAGCCCCTGGACAGGGTTCAACACCGGGGAGCTGTTTTTT
CASSPWTGFNTGELFF
>TRBV7-8|TRBD1|-|TRBJ1-2
TGTGCCAGCAGCCCACAGGGGACCACGGACACCTTC
CASSPQGTTDTF
>TRBV3-1/TRBV3-2|-|once|TRBJ2-7
TGTGCCAGCAGCCCGGGGGCGACTTCTTCCTACGAGCAGTACTTC
CASSPGATSSYEQYF
>TRBV7-9|TRBD1|-|TRBJ1-4
TGTGCCAGCAGCGGAGAGACAGGGAAATGGGTGGGGGCTAATGAAAAACTGTTTTTT
CASSGETGKWVGANEKLFF
>TRBV2|TRBD2|-|TRBJ2-1
TGTGCCAGCAGTCCTACCGGGAGGAGAGGCAATGAGCAGTTCTTC
CASSPTGRRGNEQFF
>TRBV19|-|-|TRBJ1-1
TGTGCCAGTAGTCCGGGATTCGAGGGGACTGAAGCTTTCTTT
CASSPGFEGTEAFF
>TRBV2|-|-|TRBJ1-4
TGTGCCAGCAGCGGGGACCGAGAAAAACTGTTTTTT
CASSGDREKLFF
>TRBV5-8|-|-|TRBJ1-1
TGTGCCAGCAGCTTGTCTTACGCGATTGGCTCTGAAGCTTTCTTT
CASSLSYAIGSEAFF
>TRBV7-8|-|-|TRBJ1-1
TGTGCCAGCAGCTTAATCCGCGGGACTAGTGCTGAAGCTTTCTTT
CASSLIRGTSAEAFF
>TRBV25-1|TRBD1|-|TRBJ2-1
TGTGCCAGCAGTGACCCTCGGACAGGCGGGTACAATGAGCAGTTCTTC
CASSDPRTGGYNEQFF
>TRBV6-4|TRBD2|-|TRBJ2-2
TGTGCCAGCAGCGCCACTAGCGAAACCGGGGAGCTGTTTTTT
CASSATSETGELFF
>TRBV6-5|-|-|TRBJ1-2
TGTGCCAGCAGTTACTCCGTTGACAGACGGGGCTACACCTTC
CASSYSVDRRGYTF
>TRBV29-1|TRBD1|-|TRBJ2-5
TGCAGCGTCAGTCGCGCCGGGACAGGGAGTCAGACCCAGTACTTC
CSVSRAGTGSQTQYF
>TRBV11-2|TRBD1|-|TRBJ2-7
TGTGCCAGCAGCCACAGGGGAAGAGAATACGAGCAGTACTTC
CASSHRGREYEQYF
>TRBV20-1|-|-|TRBJ2-6
TGCAGTGCTAGTCTACCAGGGGCCAACGTCCTGACTTTC
CSASLPGANVLTF
>TRBV3-1/TRBV3-2|-|-|TRBJ1-2
TGTGCCAGCAGCCCCCGACAGCGACCTAACTATGGCTACACCTTC
CASSPRQRPNYGYTF
>TRBV11-1|-|-|TRBJ2-2
TGTGCCAGCAGCTCAGGGGGGGCCGGGGAGCTGTTTTTT
CASSSGGAGELFF
>TRBV5-5|-|-|TRBJ2-7
TGTGCCAGCAGCCCTCAGACAGCGTCCTACGAGCAGTACTTC
CASSPQTASYEQYF
>TRBV11-3|TRBD2|-|TRBJ2-2
TGTGCCAGCAGCTTAGATGGTTACCTAGCGGGAGGAACGACCCCCGGGGAGCTGTTTTTT
CASSLDGYLAGGTTPGELFF
>TRBV5-4|-|-|TRBJ2-3
TGTGCCAGCAGCCCAGAGGACTACTCCCCCCCGGATACGCAGTATTTT
CASSPEDYSPPDTQYF
>TRBV6-5|TRBD1|-|TRBJ1-5
TGTGCCAGCAGTCCGGGACAGGGGGCGGGTCAGCCCCAGCATTTT
CASSPGQGAGQPQHF
>TRBV5-6|-|-|TRBJ2-7
TGTGCCAGCAGCTTGGGCGACAGAGGAATTTCCTACGAGCAGTACTTC
CASSLGDRGISYEQYF
>TRBV29-1|-|-|TRBJ2-5
TGCAGCGTTGTGCCAGGGGCTGGGGCCCAGTACTTC
CSVVPGAGAQYF
>TRBV10-3|-|-|TRBJ1-2
TGTGCCATCAGCGGGACCGAAGAGGGTGGCTACACCTTC
CAISGTEEGGYTF
>TRBV5-4|TRBD1|-|TRBJ2-5
TGTGCCAGCAGCAAAGGACAGGTCGAGGAGACCCAGTACTTC
CASSKGQVEETQYF
>TRBV7-2|-|-|TRBJ2-5
TGTGCCAGCAGCGTCCCCTCCCAAGAGACCCAGTACTTC
CASSVPSQETQYF
>TRBV29-1|-|-|TRBJ2-7
TGCAGCGTCGGACGTGGGTACGAGCAGTACTTC
CSVGRGYEQYF
>TRBV27|TRBD1|-|TRBJ1-2
TGTGCCGGAAGTACAGGGGGCCCCTCTAACTATGGCTACACCTTC
CAGSTGGPSNYGYTF
>TRBV18|-|once|TRBJ1-1
TGTGCCAGCTCACAGCAGTCCCCCACTGAAGCTTTCTTT
CASSQQSPTEAFF
>TRBV7-6|TRBD2|once|TRBJ2-7
TGTGCCAGCAGCTTAGTGGGACTAGCGGGATTTCACGAGCAGTACTTC
CASSLVGLAGFHEQYF
>TRBV20-1|-|-|TRBJ1-2
TGCAGTGCTCCAAGGTCCTATGGCTACACCTTC
CSAPRSYGYTF
>TRBV27|TRBD2|-|TRBJ2-1
TGTGCCAGCGGTGGACTAGCGGGAGGTGGTGAGCAGTTCTTC
CASGGLAGGGEQFF
>TRBV23-1|-|-|TRBJ2-2
TGCGCCAGCAGTCAATCCCGCAGGGCCGGGGAGCTGTTTTTT
CASSQSRRAGELFF
>TRBV6-5|-|-|TRBJ1-2
TGTGCCAGCAGTCTCTACAGGAACAACTATGGCTACACCTTC
CASSLYRNNYGYTF
>TRBV6-2/TRBV6-3|-|-|TRBJ2-1
TGTGCCAGCAGTTACCTGGCCCCCAGCGTTAATGAGCAGTTCTTC
CASSYLAPSVNEQFF
>TRBV3-1/TRBV3-2|TRBD2|medium-sized|TRBJ2-2
TGTGCCAGCAGCCAAGGAGGGCGGGAGGCCTGGATCGGGGAGCTGTTTTTT
CASSQGGREAWIGELFF
>TRBV18|-|-|TRBJ1-1
TGTGCTACGAGGCTCGGGTTGAACACTGAAGCTTTCTTT
CATRLGLNTEAFF
>TRBV19|TRBD1|-|TRBJ1-2
TGTGCCAGTAGTATCACTCAAGTCGGGACAGGTTATGGCTACACCTTC
CASSITQVGTGYGYTF
>TRBV6-4|-|-|TRBJ2-7
TGTGCCACCGCAGGGGCGGAACCGTACGAGCAGTACTTC
CATAGAEPYEQYF
>TRBV4-1|-|few|TRBJ1-2
TGCGCCAGCAGCCAGGGGGCCTATGGCTACACCTTC
CASSQGAYGYTF
>TRBV11-2|-|-|TRBJ2-3
TGTGCCAGCAGCTTAGGCGGCGGCGCAGATACGCAGTATTTT
CASSLGGGADTQYF